These T cell receptor beta chains were read from a single sample in a study of cytomegalovirus exposure and HLA in healthy donors. Clones were read by immunoSEQ multiplex PCR, and TCRdb kept only the in-frame ones, dropping some. This repertoire includes about 160,000 clones. Sequenced: PBMCs. The origin of the receptors is a young man in good health and CMV-seronegative. CDR3s include the opening cysteine and the closing phenylalanine or tryptophan. Fields, in order: J gene, V gene, CDR3 length, D gene, CDR3 protein, CDR3 DNA. A D gene is named only where the DNA matches it firmly.

J gene: TRBJ2-5; V gene: TRBV5-4; CDR3 length: 13; D gene: -; CDR3 protein: CASSLAPVETQYF; CDR3 DNA: TGTGCCAGCAGCTTGGCCCCAGTAGAGACCCAGTACTTC
J gene: TRBJ1-1; V gene: TRBV28; CDR3 length: 14; D gene: -; CDR3 protein: CASTPSQENTEAFF; CDR3 DNA: TGTGCCAGCACCCCATCACAGGAGAACACTGAAGCTTTCTTT
J gene: TRBJ1-5; V gene: TRBV5-6; CDR3 length: 13; D gene: TRBD1; CDR3 protein: CASSSGQNQPQHF; CDR3 DNA: TGTGCCAGCAGCTCGGGACAGAATCAGCCCCAGCATTTT
J gene: TRBJ1-1; V gene: TRBV11-2; CDR3 length: 15; D gene: TRBD1; CDR3 protein: CASSLGQGGLGEAFF; CDR3 DNA: TGTGCCAGCAGCTTAGGACAGGGGGGATTAGGTGAAGCTTTCTTT
J gene: TRBJ2-2; V gene: TRBV13; CDR3 length: 16; D gene: -; CDR3 protein: CASSLYKGANTGELFF; CDR3 DNA: TGTGCCAGCAGCTTATATAAGGGGGCGAACACCGGGGAGCTGTTTTTT
J gene: TRBJ1-4; V gene: TRBV5-1; CDR3 length: 14; D gene: TRBD1; CDR3 protein: CASSGAGGYEKLFF; CDR3 DNA: TGCGCCAGCAGCGGAGCAGGGGGGTATGAAAAACTGTTTTTT
J gene: TRBJ2-3; V gene: TRBV6-7; CDR3 length: 15; D gene: TRBD2; CDR3 protein: CASITSGRITDTQYF; CDR3 DNA: TGTGCCAGCATCACGAGCGGGAGGATCACAGATACGCAGTATTTT
J gene: TRBJ1-5; V gene: TRBV5-8; CDR3 length: 14; D gene: -; CDR3 protein: CAVQDRGGNQPQHF; CDR3 DNA: TGTGCCGTACAGGACCGCGGGGGCAATCAGCCCCAGCATTTT
J gene: TRBJ1-1; V gene: TRBV2; CDR3 length: 14; D gene: -; CDR3 protein: CASSATGRTTEAFF; CDR3 DNA: TGTGCCAGCAGTGCTACGGGGAGAACAACTGAAGCTTTCTTT
J gene: TRBJ1-2; V gene: TRBV27; CDR3 length: 16; D gene: -; CDR3 protein: CASRSGRSYPNYGYTF; CDR3 DNA: TGTGCCAGCAGAAGCGGCAGGAGTTACCCTAACTATGGCTACACCTTC
J gene: TRBJ2-7; V gene: TRBV7-9; CDR3 length: 13; D gene: TRBD2; CDR3 protein: CATSGGRAYEQYF; CDR3 DNA: TGTGCCACTTCTGGTGGGAGGGCCTACGAGCAGTACTTC
J gene: TRBJ2-3; V gene: TRBV6-6; CDR3 length: 16; D gene: TRBD2; CDR3 protein: CASSYPPSGSTDTQYF; CDR3 DNA: TGTGCCAGCAGTTACCCGCCTAGCGGGAGCACAGATACGCAGTATTTT
J gene: TRBJ1-1; V gene: TRBV19; CDR3 length: 11; D gene: TRBD1; CDR3 protein: CASGQGSRAFF; CDR3 DNA: TGTGCCAGCGGACAGGGTTCAAGAGCTTTCTTT
J gene: TRBJ1-2; V gene: TRBV28; CDR3 length: 13; D gene: -; CDR3 protein: CASSLSINYGYTF; CDR3 DNA: TGTGCCAGCAGTTTGAGTATTAACTATGGCTACACCTTC
J gene: TRBJ1-1; V gene: TRBV29-1; CDR3 length: 10; D gene: -; CDR3 protein: CSGQGAEAFF; CDR3 DNA: TGCAGCGGGCAGGGTGCCGAAGCTTTCTTT
J gene: TRBJ2-3; V gene: TRBV9; CDR3 length: 16; D gene: -; CDR3 protein: CASSVGSSGSTDTQYF; CDR3 DNA: TGTGCCAGCAGCGTAGGTAGCAGTGGGAGCACAGATACGCAGTATTTT
J gene: TRBJ2-7; V gene: TRBV27; CDR3 length: 13; D gene: TRBD1; CDR3 protein: CASSWDRYHEQYF; CDR3 DNA: TGTGCCAGCAGTTGGGACAGGTACCACGAGCAGTACTTC
J gene: TRBJ2-7; V gene: TRBV5-4; CDR3 length: 14; D gene: -; CDR3 protein: CATLSQGLSYEQYF; CDR3 DNA: TGTGCCACCTTATCTCAGGGTCTGTCCTACGAGCAGTACTTC
J gene: TRBJ2-1; V gene: TRBV27; CDR3 length: 14; D gene: -; CDR3 protein: CASSRDNFYNEQFF; CDR3 DNA: TGTGCCAGCAGCCGGGACAACTTTTACAATGAGCAGTTCTTC
J gene: TRBJ1-2; V gene: TRBV6-1; CDR3 length: 13; D gene: -; CDR3 protein: CASTMTENYGYTF; CDR3 DNA: TGTGCCAGCACCATGACAGAAAACTATGGCTACACCTTC
J gene: TRBJ2-1; V gene: TRBV19; CDR3 length: 12; D gene: -; CDR3 protein: CASIGAYNEQFF; CDR3 DNA: TGTGCCAGTATCGGGGCCTACAATGAGCAGTTCTTC
J gene: TRBJ2-5; V gene: TRBV2; CDR3 length: 13; D gene: TRBD2; CDR3 protein: CASSDSGRETQYF; CDR3 DNA: TGTGCCAGCAGCGATAGCGGGAGAGAGACCCAGTACTTC
J gene: TRBJ1-2; V gene: TRBV12-5; CDR3 length: 14; D gene: -; CDR3 protein: CASGNSDNNYGYTF; CDR3 DNA: TGTGCTAGTGGTAACTCGGACAATAACTATGGCTACACCTTC
J gene: TRBJ1-1; V gene: TRBV2; CDR3 length: 15; D gene: -; CDR3 protein: CASSGGPTANTEAFF; CDR3 DNA: TGTGCCAGCAGTGGTGGGCCGACGGCTAACACTGAAGCTTTCTTT
J gene: TRBJ2-7; V gene: TRBV5-1; CDR3 length: 14; D gene: -; CDR3 protein: CASSLEAVPYEQYF; CDR3 DNA: TGCGCCAGCAGCTTGGAGGCGGTACCCTACGAGCAGTACTTC
J gene: TRBJ1-5; V gene: TRBV10-3; CDR3 length: 14; D gene: TRBD1; CDR3 protein: CAISETGGDQPQHF; CDR3 DNA: TGTGCCATCAGTGAAACAGGGGGCGATCAGCCCCAGCATTTT
J gene: TRBJ2-2; V gene: TRBV7-2; CDR3 length: 15; D gene: TRBD2; CDR3 protein: CASSGRAANTGELFF; CDR3 DNA: TGTGCCAGCAGCGGGAGGGCAGCGAACACCGGGGAGCTGTTTTTT
J gene: TRBJ2-1; V gene: TRBV6-1; CDR3 length: 18; D gene: TRBD1; CDR3 protein: CASSEFTGGGLNYNEQFF; CDR3 DNA: TGTGCCAGCAGTGAATTTACAGGGGGCGGATTGAACTACAATGAGCAGTTCTTC
J gene: TRBJ1-2; V gene: TRBV28; CDR3 length: 13; D gene: -; CDR3 protein: CASSPPDRYGYTF; CDR3 DNA: TGTGCCAGCAGTCCGCCCGACAGGTATGGCTACACCTTC
J gene: TRBJ1-4; V gene: TRBV5-1; CDR3 length: 14; D gene: -; CDR3 protein: CASSLAGMGEKLFF; CDR3 DNA: TGCGCCAGCAGCTTGGCAGGGATGGGTGAAAAACTGTTTTTT
J gene: TRBJ2-7; V gene: TRBV29-1; CDR3 length: 12; D gene: TRBD1; CDR3 protein: CSVGRQGDEQYF; CDR3 DNA: TGCAGCGTCGGGCGCCAGGGGGACGAGCAGTACTTC
J gene: TRBJ2-1; V gene: TRBV29-1; CDR3 length: 11; D gene: TRBD1; CDR3 protein: CSVEEQGGRFF; CDR3 DNA: TGCAGCGTTGAGGAACAGGGGGGTAGGTTCTTC
J gene: TRBJ1-5; V gene: TRBV7-6; CDR3 length: 12; D gene: -; CDR3 protein: CASSSGDQPQHF; CDR3 DNA: TGTGCCAGCAGCTCCGGAGATCAGCCCCAGCATTTT
J gene: TRBJ1-5; V gene: TRBV6-4; CDR3 length: 13; D gene: -; CDR3 protein: CASSSGFNQPQHF; CDR3 DNA: TGTGCCAGCAGTTCAGGATTCAATCAGCCCCAGCATTTT
J gene: TRBJ2-6; V gene: TRBV5-6; CDR3 length: 15; D gene: -; CDR3 protein: CASSLGPRQGNVLAF; CDR3 DNA: TGTGCCAGCAGCCTTGGCCCCCGGCAGGGCAACGTCCTGGCTTTC
J gene: TRBJ1-3; V gene: TRBV5-6; CDR3 length: 16; D gene: -; CDR3 protein: CASSLGGMTIGNTIYF; CDR3 DNA: TGTGCCAGCAGCTTGGGGGGCATGACGATTGGAAACACCATATATTTT
J gene: TRBJ2-7; V gene: TRBV6-1; CDR3 length: 15; D gene: TRBD2; CDR3 protein: CASSPPRRGAYEQYF; CDR3 DNA: TGTGCCAGCAGTCCCCCTCGGCGGGGGGCCTACGAGCAGTACTTC
J gene: TRBJ1-1; V gene: TRBV6-1; CDR3 length: 13; D gene: -; CDR3 protein: CASSDRHNTEAFF; CDR3 DNA: TGTGCCAGCAGTGATCGACATAACACTGAAGCTTTCTTT
J gene: TRBJ1-5; V gene: TRBV5-1; CDR3 length: 15; D gene: -; CDR3 protein: CASSYDGGAYQPQHF; CDR3 DNA: TGCGCCAGCAGCTACGACGGAGGGGCGTATCAGCCCCAGCATTTT
J gene: TRBJ2-2; V gene: TRBV5-8; CDR3 length: 14; D gene: -; CDR3 protein: CASSPPGNTGELFF; CDR3 DNA: TGTGCCAGCAGCCCGCCGGGGAACACCGGGGAGCTGTTTTTT
J gene: TRBJ2-7; V gene: TRBV7-8; CDR3 length: 18; D gene: TRBD1; CDR3 protein: CASTVSDRGRRGSYEQYF; CDR3 DNA: TGTGCCAGCACCGTCTCGGACAGGGGAAGAAGGGGCTCCTACGAGCAGTACTTC
J gene: TRBJ2-2; V gene: TRBV10-2; CDR3 length: 13; D gene: -; CDR3 protein: CASIAYNTGELFF; CDR3 DNA: TGCGCCAGCATTGCGTACAACACCGGGGAGCTGTTTTTT
J gene: TRBJ2-2; V gene: TRBV4-3; CDR3 length: 15; D gene: -; CDR3 protein: CASSRLDRDTGELFF; CDR3 DNA: TGCGCCAGCAGCCGCCTCGACAGAGACACCGGGGAGCTGTTTTTT
J gene: TRBJ2-5; V gene: TRBV28; CDR3 length: 14; D gene: -; CDR3 protein: CASSMTDKVETQYF; CDR3 DNA: TGTGCCAGCAGTATGACAGACAAAGTAGAGACCCAGTACTTC
J gene: TRBJ2-7; V gene: TRBV6-1; CDR3 length: 13; D gene: TRBD2; CDR3 protein: CASTTSGTGEQYF; CDR3 DNA: TGTGCCAGCACCACTAGCGGGACCGGGGAGCAGTACTTC
J gene: TRBJ2-5; V gene: TRBV7-2; CDR3 length: 15; D gene: -; CDR3 protein: CASSLSSGLQETQYF; CDR3 DNA: TGTGCCAGCAGCTTAAGTAGCGGACTCCAAGAGACCCAGTACTTC
J gene: TRBJ2-7; V gene: TRBV25-1; CDR3 length: 18; D gene: TRBD2; CDR3 protein: CASSSRGLAGGLTYEQYF; CDR3 DNA: TGTGCCAGCAGCTCCAGAGGACTAGCGGGAGGGTTAACCTACGAGCAGTACTTC
J gene: TRBJ2-3; V gene: TRBV5-1; CDR3 length: 16; D gene: -; CDR3 protein: CASSLDSGEWRDTQYF; CDR3 DNA: TGCGCCAGCAGCTTGGACTCAGGGGAGTGGAGAGATACGCAGTATTTT
J gene: TRBJ2-1; V gene: TRBV7-2; CDR3 length: 15; D gene: TRBD2; CDR3 protein: CASSLWSGGNNEQFF; CDR3 DNA: TGTGCCAGCAGCTTATGGTCGGGAGGGAACAATGAGCAGTTCTTC
J gene: TRBJ2-1; V gene: TRBV11-2; CDR3 length: 12; D gene: -; CDR3 protein: CASSPTGNKQFF; CDR3 DNA: TGTGCCAGCAGCCCAACAGGTAACAAGCAGTTCTTC
J gene: TRBJ1-2; V gene: TRBV5-1; CDR3 length: 13; D gene: TRBD1; CDR3 protein: CASSRTGVGGYTF; CDR3 DNA: TGCGCCAGCAGCAGGACAGGGGTGGGGGGCTACACCTTC
J gene: TRBJ2-2; V gene: TRBV7-3; CDR3 length: 17; D gene: TRBD1; CDR3 protein: CASSAEPGGRNTGELFF; CDR3 DNA: TGTGCCAGCAGCGCCGAGCCAGGGGGCAGGAACACCGGGGAGCTGTTTTTT
J gene: TRBJ2-7; V gene: TRBV5-1; CDR3 length: 15; D gene: TRBD2; CDR3 protein: CASSLSGSESYEQYF; CDR3 DNA: TGCGCCAGCAGCCTTAGCGGGTCCGAGTCCTACGAGCAGTACTTC
J gene: TRBJ1-2; V gene: TRBV7-8; CDR3 length: 14; D gene: -; CDR3 protein: CASSPGRGYYGYTF; CDR3 DNA: TGTGCCAGCAGCCCGGGTCGGGGTTACTATGGCTACACCTTC
J gene: TRBJ2-6; V gene: TRBV5-8; CDR3 length: 15; D gene: -; CDR3 protein: CASSLAGAGANVLTF; CDR3 DNA: TGTGCCAGCAGCTTGGCAGGGGCTGGGGCCAACGTCCTGACTTTC
J gene: TRBJ1-3; V gene: TRBV5-5; CDR3 length: 15; D gene: -; CDR3 protein: CASSFYSSPGNTIYF; CDR3 DNA: TGTGCCAGCAGCTTTTACTCATCTCCTGGAAACACCATATATTTT
J gene: TRBJ2-2; V gene: TRBV7-2; CDR3 length: 14; D gene: TRBD1; CDR3 protein: CASSLSTGGRELFF; CDR3 DNA: TGTGCCAGCAGCTTATCGACAGGGGGAAGGGAGCTGTTTTTT
J gene: TRBJ1-2; V gene: TRBV2; CDR3 length: 12; D gene: TRBD1; CDR3 protein: CASSVRGDGYTF; CDR3 DNA: TGTGCCAGCAGTGTCAGGGGGGATGGCTACACCTTC
J gene: TRBJ2-7; V gene: TRBV28; CDR3 length: 15; D gene: TRBD2; CDR3 protein: CASSYTSGPSYEQYF; CDR3 DNA: TGTGCCAGCAGCTACACTAGCGGTCCTTCCTACGAGCAGTACTTC